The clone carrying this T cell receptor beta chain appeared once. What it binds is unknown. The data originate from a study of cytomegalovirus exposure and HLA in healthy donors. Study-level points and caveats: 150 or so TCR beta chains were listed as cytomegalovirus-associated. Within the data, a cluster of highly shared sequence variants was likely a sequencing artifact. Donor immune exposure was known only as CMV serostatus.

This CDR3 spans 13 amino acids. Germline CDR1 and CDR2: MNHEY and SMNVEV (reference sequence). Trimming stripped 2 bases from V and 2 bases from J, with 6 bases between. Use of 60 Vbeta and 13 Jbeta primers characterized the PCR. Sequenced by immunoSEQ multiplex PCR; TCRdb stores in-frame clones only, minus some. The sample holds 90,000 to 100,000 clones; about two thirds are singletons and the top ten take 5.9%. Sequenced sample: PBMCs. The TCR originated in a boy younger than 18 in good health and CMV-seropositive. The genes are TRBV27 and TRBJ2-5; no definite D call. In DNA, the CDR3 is TGTGCCAGCAGTTTACAGTCGCAAGAGACCCAGTACTTC. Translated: CASSLQSQETQYF.